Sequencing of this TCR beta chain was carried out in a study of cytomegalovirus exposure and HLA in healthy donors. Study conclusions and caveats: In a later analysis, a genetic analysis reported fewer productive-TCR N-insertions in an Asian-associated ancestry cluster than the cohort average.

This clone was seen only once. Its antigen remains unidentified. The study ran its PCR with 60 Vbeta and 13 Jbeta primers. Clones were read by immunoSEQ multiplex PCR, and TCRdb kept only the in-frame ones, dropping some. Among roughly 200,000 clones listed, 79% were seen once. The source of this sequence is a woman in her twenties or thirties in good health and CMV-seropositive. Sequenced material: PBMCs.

The CDR3 loop is CASSVAGRAADTQYF. In nucleotides, the CDR3 is TGTGCCAGCAGCGTAGCCGGGAGGGCAGCAGATACGCAGTATTTT. The chain is built from TRBV9 and TRBJ2-3, with 8 bases that match TRBD2. Per the germline V gene, CDR1 is SGDLS and CDR2 is YYNGEE. The CDR3 spans 15 residues. V was clipped by 0 bases and J by 4 bases; unmatched bases: 4.